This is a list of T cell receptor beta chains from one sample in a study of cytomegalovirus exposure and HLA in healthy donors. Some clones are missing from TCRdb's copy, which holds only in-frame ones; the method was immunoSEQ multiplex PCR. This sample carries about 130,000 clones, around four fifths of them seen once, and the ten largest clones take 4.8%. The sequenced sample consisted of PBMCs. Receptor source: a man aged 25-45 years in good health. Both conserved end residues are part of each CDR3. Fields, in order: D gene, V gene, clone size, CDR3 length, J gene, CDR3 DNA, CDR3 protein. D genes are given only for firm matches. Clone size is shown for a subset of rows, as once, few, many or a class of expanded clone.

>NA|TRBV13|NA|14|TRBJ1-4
TGTGCCAGCAGCCCACAGAGTTATAATGAAAAACTGTTTTTT
CASSPQSYNEKLFF
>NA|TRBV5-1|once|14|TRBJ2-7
TGCGCCAGCAGCACAGACAGGAGCTCCTACGAGCAGTACTTC
CASSTDRSSYEQYF
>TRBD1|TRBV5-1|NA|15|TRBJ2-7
TGCGCCAGCAGCTTAGACAGGGGCGAACTCTACGAGCAGTACTTC
CASSLDRGELYEQYF
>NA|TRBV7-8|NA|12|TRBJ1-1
TGTGCCAGCAGCTCAAACAGTCCGGAAGCTTTCTTT
CASSSNSPEAFF
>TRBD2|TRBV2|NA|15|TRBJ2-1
TGTGCCAGCAGGGCCTCTAGCGGGAACTACAATGAGCAGTTCTTC
CASRASSGNYNEQFF
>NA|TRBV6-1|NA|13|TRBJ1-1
TGTGCCAGCAGTGAAGTAGAGAACACTGAAGCTTTCTTT
CASSEVENTEAFF
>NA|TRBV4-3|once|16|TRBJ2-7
TGCGCCAGCAGCCGAGGTGGGAGCGACGGGTCCTACGAGCAGTACTTC
CASSRGGSDGSYEQYF
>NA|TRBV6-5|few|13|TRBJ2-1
TGTGCCAGCAGTTACGAGGGTTACAATGAGCAGTTCTTC
CASSYEGYNEQFF
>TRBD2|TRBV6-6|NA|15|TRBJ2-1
TGTGCCAGCACCACGACTAGCGGGAGGGCCAATGAGCAGTTCTTC
CASTTTSGRANEQFF
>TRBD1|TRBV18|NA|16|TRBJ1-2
TGTGCCAGCTCACCCATTCCCCAGGGGGCTAACTATGGCTACACCTTC
CASSPIPQGANYGYTF
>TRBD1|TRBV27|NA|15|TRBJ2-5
TGTGCCAGCAGTAGCCTGACAGGGTACCAAGAGACCCAGTACTTC
CASSSLTGYQETQYF
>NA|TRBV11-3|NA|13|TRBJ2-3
TGTGCCAGCTCGGGCGGGAGCACAGATACGCAGTATTTT
CASSGGSTDTQYF
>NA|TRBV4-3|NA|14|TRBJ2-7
TGCGCCAGCAGCCAAGAGGGGGGTACCTACGAGCAGTACTTC
CASSQEGGTYEQYF
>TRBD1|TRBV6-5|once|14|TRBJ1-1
TGTGCCAGCAGTTACGAGACAGGGTCCACTGAAGCTTTCTTT
CASSYETGSTEAFF
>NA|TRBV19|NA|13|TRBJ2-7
TGTGCCAGTAGTACAGCGCTCTCCTACGAGCAGTACTTC
CASSTALSYEQYF
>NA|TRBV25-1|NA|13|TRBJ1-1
TGTGCCAGCACGGTTGGGGCCAACACTGAAGCTTTCTTT
CASTVGANTEAFF
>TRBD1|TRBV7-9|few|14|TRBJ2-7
TGTGCCAGCAGCACGGGACAGGGGGCTTACGAGCAGTACTTC
CASSTGQGAYEQYF
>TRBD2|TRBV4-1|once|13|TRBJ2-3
TGCGCCAGCAAGCCAGCGGGAGGAGATACGCAGTATTTT
CASKPAGGDTQYF
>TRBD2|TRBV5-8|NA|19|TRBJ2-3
TGTGCCAGCAGCTTGGTGAGGCTAGCGGGAGGAACTAGCACAGATACGCAGTATTTT
CASSLVRLAGGTSTDTQYF
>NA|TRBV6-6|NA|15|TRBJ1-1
TGTGCCAGCACTACGGGGTCTCGCGTGAACACTGAAGCTTTCTTT
CASTTGSRVNTEAFF